This T cell receptor (beta chain) derives from a study of T-cell memory formation after mild COVID-19. Study observations and caveats: Some clones that responded turned up in pre-infection memory, which suggests that cross-reactive memory joined in.

The CDR3 consists of 14 residues. The V end lost 2 bases, the J end lost 0 bases, and 7 bases lay between the germline ends. Germline CDR1 is MNHEY and CDR2 is SVGAGI. MiXCR, applied by TCRdb to the 5' RACE reads, yields one record per CDR3 protein. This sample has about 250,000 distinct CDR3 sequences, with over 15% found just once. With regard to this clonotype: What it binds is not known.

The chain couples TRBV6-5 to TRBJ1-1, with D uncertain. This clonotype originated in an adult woman who had mild COVID-19 (a few samples of this study predate the infection). Cell type and time point are not known. Sequencing was performed on PBMCs or a T cell subset sorted from them (not recorded which). The CDR3 region is CASSYDLMNTEAFF. The DNA of the CDR3 is TGTGCCAGCAGTTACGACCTCATGAACACTGAAGCTTTCTTT.